This TCR beta chain is drawn from a study of cytomegalovirus exposure and HLA in healthy donors. The overall study: The platform used for the 95 to 150 validation repertoires matched that of the 666 first-cohort repertoires, a later analysis reported.

This clone was counted once. Its antigen is not known. Germline CDR1 is MNHEY and CDR2 is SMNVEV (reference sequence). The V and J ends lost 4 bases and 7 bases respectively, with 8 bases between them. This CDR3 has 12 amino acids. TCRdb's copy holds only in-frame clones and misses some; the assay was immunoSEQ multiplex PCR. The table includes a few hundred thousand clones, 80% to 90% detected once. Overall study results and limits: CMV antigen specificity of a few CMV-associated chains was confirmed in vitro. There were fewer than 200 TCR beta chains listed as cytomegalovirus-associated.

The sample consisted of PBMCs. The receptor comes from a woman between 18 and 29 years old in good health and CMV-seronegative. The rearrangement uses TRBV27 and TRBJ1-3; D gene ambiguous. The CDR3 loop is CASSSPGNTIYF. DNA for the CDR3: TGTGCCAGCAGTTCCCCGGGGAACACCATATATTTT.